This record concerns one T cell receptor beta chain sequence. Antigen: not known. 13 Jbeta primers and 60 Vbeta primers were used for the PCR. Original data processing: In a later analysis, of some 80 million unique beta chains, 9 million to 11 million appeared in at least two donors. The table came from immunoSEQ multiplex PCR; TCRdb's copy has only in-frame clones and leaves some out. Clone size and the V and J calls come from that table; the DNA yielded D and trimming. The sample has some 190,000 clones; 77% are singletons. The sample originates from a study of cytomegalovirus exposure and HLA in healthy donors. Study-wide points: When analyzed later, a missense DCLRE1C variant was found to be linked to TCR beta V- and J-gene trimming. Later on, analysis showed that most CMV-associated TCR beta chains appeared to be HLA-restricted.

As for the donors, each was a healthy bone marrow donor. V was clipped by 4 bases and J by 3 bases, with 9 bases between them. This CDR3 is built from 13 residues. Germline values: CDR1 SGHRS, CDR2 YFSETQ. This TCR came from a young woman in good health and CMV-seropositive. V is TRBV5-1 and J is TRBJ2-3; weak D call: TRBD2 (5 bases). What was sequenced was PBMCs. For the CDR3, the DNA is TGCGCCAGCAGCACCGGGGTGACAGATACGCAGTATTTT. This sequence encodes CASSTGVTDTQYF.